This T cell receptor beta chain was retrieved from a study of blood T cells in healthy people across ages. This clonotype was observed many times. A sample-barcoded 5' primer and a J-beta primer mix were used in a second PCR of about 6 to 12 cycles. Using its own MiXCR run on the 5' RACE reads, TCRdb lists one record per CDR3 protein. The sample holds 850,000 to 950,000 distinct CDR3 sequences; 29% are singletons and the top ten take approximately 15%. Unmatched junction bases numbered 12, after V lost 4 bases and J lost 3 bases. The germline V gene has CDR1 SGDLS and CDR2 YYNGEE. This CDR3 contains 19 residues.

This receptor was obtained from a woman of 80 years or more in good health. Sequencing used blood. This sequence joins TRBV9 and TRBJ2-5, with 16 nucleotides matching TRBD2. The CDR3 DNA reads as TGTGCCAGCAGCCCAGGGACTAGCGGGGGGGTGAGAATTGAAGAGACCCAGTACTTC. Its translation: CASSPGTSGGVRIEETQYF.